Below are 9 T cell receptor beta chains sequenced from a single sample in a study of T-cell reconstitution after alpha-beta-depleted transplantation in children. The library targeted TCRbeta and was prepared with unique molecular identifiers. Each CDR3 protein gets one entry after TCRdb re-called the PCR reads with MiXCR. The sample yields 450,000 to 600,000 distinct CDR3 sequences, around 13% seen once. The source was PBMCs, mostly from graft donor cells, collected 360 days after TCRalphabeta/CD19-depleted stem cell transplant. The receptors stem from a male patient younger than 18 who had a stem cell transplant for acute myeloid leukemia, so the T cells may come from the graft donor.

The sample holds many counts of this clonotype. V and J are TRBV4-2 and TRBJ2-7; TRBD2 matches at 7 bases. The CDR3 spans 16 residues. Unmatched junction bases numbered 6, after V lost 0 bases and J lost 1 base. Germline V gene sequence: CDR1 LGHNA, CDR2 YNFKEQ. The CDR3 loop reads CASSQDGREQSYEQYF. The DNA for the CDR3 is TGTGCCAGCAGCCAAGATGGGCGGGAGCAGTCCTACGAGCAGTACTTC.

This clonotype was seen a few times. The chain joins TRBV20-1 to TRBJ2-1, with 8 bases lining up with TRBD2. The length of the CDR3 is 15 residues. From germline, CDR1 is DFQATT and CDR2 SNEGSKA (reference sequence). V gave up 6 bases and J gave up 3 bases; unmatched junction bases: 10. The CDR3 loop is CSAPRRGGFYNEQFF. The CDR3, as DNA: TGCAGTGCGCCCAGACGGGGGGGCTTCTACAATGAGCAGTTCTTC.

This clonotype was seen only a few times. The rearrangement uses TRBV9 and TRBJ2-7; D remains ambiguous. V was cut by 4 bases and J by 2 bases, with 19 bases left in between. This CDR3 has 16 amino acids. In germline, CDR1 is SGDLS, CDR2 YYNGEE. In nucleotides, the CDR3 is TGTGCCAGCAGCCAAGGCCCCCGGAAACAAGCCTACGAGCAGTACTTC. Translated, it gives CASSQGPRKQAYEQYF.

This clonotype appeared many times. The CDR3 reads CASSQNSATYNEQFF. The CDR3 DNA sequence: TGTGCCAGCAGCCAAAATAGCGCCACCTACAATGAGCAGTTCTTC. The rearrangement links TRBV3-1 to TRBJ2-1, with a possible D match to TRBD2 (5 bases). Germline V CDR1 and CDR2: LGHDT, YNNKEL (reference sequence). There are 15 residues in the CDR3. Trimming removed 2 bases at V and 2 bases at J, with 10 bases between.

CDR3 region: CASSLAQGDTQYF. The CDR3 DNA follows: TGTGCCAGCAGTTTAGCGCAGGGGGATACGCAGTATTTT. The chain uses TRBV12-3 or TRBV12-4 and TRBJ2-3; D is perhaps TRBD1 (6 bases). Trimming removed 0 bases at V and 6 bases at J, with 7 bases between. The CDR3 consists of 13 residues.

Only a few counts were recorded for this clonotype. The J gene is TRBJ2-7, the V gene TRBV7-3; a possible D gene is TRBD1 (6 bases). This CDR3 comprises 14 residues. Trimming pared 6 bases from V and 3 bases from J, leaving 15 bases between. CDR1 and CDR2 from the germline V gene are SGHTA and FQGTGA. CDR3 coding DNA: TGTGCCAGCAGGATCACAGGGTCCCACTACGAGCAGTACTTC. It specifies CASRITGSHYEQYF.

This CDR3 reads CASSSRTSERRDEQFF. CDR3 nucleotides: TGTGCCAGCAGCTCAAGGACTAGCGAGCGTCGGGATGAGCAGTTCTTC. The rearrangement links TRBV7-2 to TRBJ2-1; 9 bases agree with TRBD2. CDR3 size: 16 residues. CDR1 is SGHTA, CDR2 FQGNSA, per germline. Trimming cost V 4 bases and J 8 bases; bases outside gene matches: 12.

This chain uses TRBV5-1 with TRBJ2-7; D not certain. From germline, CDR1 is SGHRS and CDR2 YFSETQ. The ends were cut back, 5 bases at V and 5 bases at J, with 14 bases in the middle. CDR3 size: 13 residues. The CDR3 coding sequence is TGCGCCAGCAGGAGGCCCCTGCACCACGAGCAGTACTTC. This translates into CASRRPLHHEQYF.

This clonotype showed up many times. This chain links TRBV4-3 with TRBJ2-7, with TRBD1 identical over 11 bases. This CDR3 region has 15 residues. V shed 4 bases, J shed 3 bases, and the junction held 5 bases outside the gene matches. Germline V lookup: CDR1 LGHNA, CDR2 YSLEER. The CDR3, as DNA: TGCGCCAGCAGCCCTGGACAGGGGGCGGACTACGAGCAGTACTTC. Its protein product is CASSPGQGADYEQYF.